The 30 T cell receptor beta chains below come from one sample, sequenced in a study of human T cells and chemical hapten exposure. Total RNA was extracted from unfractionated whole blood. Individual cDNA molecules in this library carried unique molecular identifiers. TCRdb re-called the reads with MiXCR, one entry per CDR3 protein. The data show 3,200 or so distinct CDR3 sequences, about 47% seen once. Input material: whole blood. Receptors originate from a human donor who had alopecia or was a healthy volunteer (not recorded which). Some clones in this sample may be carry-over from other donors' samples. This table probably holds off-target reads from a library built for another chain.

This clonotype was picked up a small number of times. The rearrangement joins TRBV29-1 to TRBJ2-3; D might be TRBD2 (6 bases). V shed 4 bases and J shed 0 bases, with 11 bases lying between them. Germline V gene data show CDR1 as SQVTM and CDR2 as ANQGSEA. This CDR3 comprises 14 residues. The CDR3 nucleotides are TGCAGCGTTGCGGAGAGCGGGAGCACAGATACGCAGTATTTT. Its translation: CSVAESGSTDTQYF.

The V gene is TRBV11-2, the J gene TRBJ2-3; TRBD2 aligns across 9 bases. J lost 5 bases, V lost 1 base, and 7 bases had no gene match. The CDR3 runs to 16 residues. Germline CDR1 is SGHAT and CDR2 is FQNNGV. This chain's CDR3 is CASSLGLAGTGDTQYF. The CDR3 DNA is TGTGCCAGCAGCTTAGGTCTAGCGGGGACCGGAGATACGCAGTATTTT.

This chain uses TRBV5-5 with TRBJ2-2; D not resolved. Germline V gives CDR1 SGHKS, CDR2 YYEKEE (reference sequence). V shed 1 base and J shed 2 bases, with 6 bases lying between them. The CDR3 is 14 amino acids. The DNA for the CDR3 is TGTGCCAGCAGCTTGAGAGGAAACACCGGGGAGCTGTTTTTT. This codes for CASSLRGNTGELFF.

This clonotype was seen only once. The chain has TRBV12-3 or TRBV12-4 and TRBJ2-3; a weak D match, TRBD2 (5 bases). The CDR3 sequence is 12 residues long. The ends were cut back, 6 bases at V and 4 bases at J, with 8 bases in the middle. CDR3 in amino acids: CASREVADTQYF. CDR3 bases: TGTGCCAGCAGGGAGGTAGCAGATACGCAGTATTTT.

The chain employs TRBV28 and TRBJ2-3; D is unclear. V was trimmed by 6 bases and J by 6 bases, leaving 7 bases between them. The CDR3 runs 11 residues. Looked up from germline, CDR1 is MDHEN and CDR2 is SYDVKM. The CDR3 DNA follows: TGTGCCAGCAGCACTCGGGATACGCAGTATTTT. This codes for CASSTRDTQYF.

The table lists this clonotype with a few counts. CDR3 residues: CASSGGTSGDSYNEQFF. DNA of the CDR3: TGCGCCAGCAGCGGAGGGACTAGCGGGGACTCCTACAATGAGCAGTTCTTC. The chain recombines TRBV5-1 with TRBJ2-1; 13 nucleotides match TRBD2. Per germline, CDR1 SGHRS and CDR2 YFSETQ. The CDR3 is 17 amino acids. V gave up 4 bases and J gave up 0 bases; unmatched junction bases: 4.

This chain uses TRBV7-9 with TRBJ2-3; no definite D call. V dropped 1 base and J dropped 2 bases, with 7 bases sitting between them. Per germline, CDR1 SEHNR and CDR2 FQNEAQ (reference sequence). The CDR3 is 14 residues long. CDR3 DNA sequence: TGTGCCAGCAGCTTAGGAGGCCTCACAGATACGCAGTATTTT. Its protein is CASSLGGLTDTQYF. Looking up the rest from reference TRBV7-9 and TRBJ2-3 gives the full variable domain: DTGVSQNPRHKITKRGQNVTFRCDPISEHNRLYWYRQTLGQGPEFLTYFQNEAQLEKSRLLSDRFSAERPKGSFSTLEIQRTEQGDSAMYLCASSLGGLTDTQYFGPGTRLTVL.

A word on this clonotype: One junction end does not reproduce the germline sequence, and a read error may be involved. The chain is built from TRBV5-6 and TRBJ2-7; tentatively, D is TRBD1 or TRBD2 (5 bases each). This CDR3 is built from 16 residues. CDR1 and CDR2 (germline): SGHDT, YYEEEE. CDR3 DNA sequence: TGTGCCAGCAGCCGAGAACTTGGGACGGGCTCCTACGAGCTGTACTTC. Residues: CASSRELGTGSYELYF.

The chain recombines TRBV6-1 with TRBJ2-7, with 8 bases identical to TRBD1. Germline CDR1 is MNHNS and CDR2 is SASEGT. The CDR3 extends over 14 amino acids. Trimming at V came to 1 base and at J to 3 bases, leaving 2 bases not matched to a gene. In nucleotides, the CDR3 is TGTGCCAGCAGTGAAGACAGGGGGTTCTACGAGCAGTACTTC. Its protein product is CASSEDRGFYEQYF.

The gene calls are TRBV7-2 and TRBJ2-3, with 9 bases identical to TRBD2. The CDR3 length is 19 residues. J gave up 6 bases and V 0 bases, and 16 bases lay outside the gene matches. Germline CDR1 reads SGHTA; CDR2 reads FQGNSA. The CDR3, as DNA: TGTGCCAGCAGCTTAGCCCGTAATTTAGCGGGGGCGCATGGGGATACGCAGTATTTT. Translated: CASSLARNLAGAHGDTQYF.

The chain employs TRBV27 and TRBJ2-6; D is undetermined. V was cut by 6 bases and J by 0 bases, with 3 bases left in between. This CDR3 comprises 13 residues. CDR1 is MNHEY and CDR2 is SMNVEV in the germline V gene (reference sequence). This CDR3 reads CASRTSGANVLTF. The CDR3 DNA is TGTGCCAGCAGAACCTCTGGGGCCAACGTCCTGACTTTC.

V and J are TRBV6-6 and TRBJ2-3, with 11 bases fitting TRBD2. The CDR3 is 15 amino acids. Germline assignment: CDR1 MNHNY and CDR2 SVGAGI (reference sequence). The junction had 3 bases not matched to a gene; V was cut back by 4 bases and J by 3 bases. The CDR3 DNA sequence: TGTGCCAGCAGTTTCGGGACTAGCGGTACAGATACGCAGTATTTT. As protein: CASSFGTSGTDTQYF.

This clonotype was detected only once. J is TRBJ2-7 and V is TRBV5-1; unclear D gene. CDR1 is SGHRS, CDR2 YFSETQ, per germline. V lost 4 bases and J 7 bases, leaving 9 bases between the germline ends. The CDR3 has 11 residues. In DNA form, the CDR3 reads TGCGCCAGCAGCGTGGAAGAGGAGCAGTACTTC. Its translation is CASSVEEEQYF. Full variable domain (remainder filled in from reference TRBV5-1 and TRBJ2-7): KAGVTQTPRYLIKTRGQQVTLSCSPISGHRSVSWYQQTPGQGLQFLFEYFSETQRNKGNFPGRFSGRQFSNSRSEMNVSTLELGDSALYLCASSVEEEQYFGPGTRLTVT.

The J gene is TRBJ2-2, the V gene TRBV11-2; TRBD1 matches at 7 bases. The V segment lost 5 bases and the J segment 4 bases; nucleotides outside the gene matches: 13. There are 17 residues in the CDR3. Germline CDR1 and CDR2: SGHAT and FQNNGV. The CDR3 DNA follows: TGTGCCAGCAGCACCTTCACCGGGACAGACTTCACCGGGGAGCTGTTTTTT. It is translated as CASSTFTGTDFTGELFF.

CDR3 in DNA: TGTGCCAGCCTTAGCGGGAGACCCACAGATACGCAGTATTTT. It encodes CASLSGRPTDTQYF. This rearrangement joins TRBV12-3 or TRBV12-4 to TRBJ2-3; 9 bases are a match to TRBD2. Germline trimming cut 8 bases from V and 2 bases from J; bases unmatched to any gene: 5. CDR3 size: 14 residues.

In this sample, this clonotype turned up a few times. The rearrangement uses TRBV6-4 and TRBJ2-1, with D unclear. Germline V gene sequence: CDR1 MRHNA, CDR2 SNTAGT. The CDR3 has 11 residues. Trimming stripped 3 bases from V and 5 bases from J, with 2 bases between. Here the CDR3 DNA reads TGTGCCAGCAGTGAAGACAATGAGCAGTTCTTC. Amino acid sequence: CASSEDNEQFF.

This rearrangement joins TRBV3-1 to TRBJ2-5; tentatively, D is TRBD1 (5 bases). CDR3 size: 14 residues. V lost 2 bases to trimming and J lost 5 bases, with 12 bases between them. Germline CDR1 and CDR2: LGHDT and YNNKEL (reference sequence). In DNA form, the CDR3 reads TGTGCCAGCAGCCAACGGACAATACCGGAGACCCAGTACTTC. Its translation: CASSQRTIPETQYF.

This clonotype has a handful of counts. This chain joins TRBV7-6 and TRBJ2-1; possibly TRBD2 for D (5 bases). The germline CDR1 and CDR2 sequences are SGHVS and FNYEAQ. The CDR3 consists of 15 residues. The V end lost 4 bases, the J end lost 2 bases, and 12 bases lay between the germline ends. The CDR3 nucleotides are TGTGCCAGCAGCTCCTCTCCAGCGGCCTACAATGAGCAGTTCTTC. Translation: CASSSSPAAYNEQFF.

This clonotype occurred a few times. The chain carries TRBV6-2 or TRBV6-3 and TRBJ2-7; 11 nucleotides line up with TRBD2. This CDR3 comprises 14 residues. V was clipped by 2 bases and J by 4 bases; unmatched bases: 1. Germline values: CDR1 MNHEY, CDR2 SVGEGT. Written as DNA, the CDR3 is TGTGCCAGCAGTTACCGGACTAGCGGGTACGAGCAGTACTTC. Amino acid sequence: CASSYRTSGYEQYF.

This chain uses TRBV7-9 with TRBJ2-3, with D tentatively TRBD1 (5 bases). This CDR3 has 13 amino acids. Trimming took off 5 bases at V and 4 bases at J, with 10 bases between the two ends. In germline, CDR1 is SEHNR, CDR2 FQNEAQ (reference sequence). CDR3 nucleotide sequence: TGTGCCAGCAGCGACCCGACAGCAGATACGCAGTATTTT. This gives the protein CASSDPTADTQYF.

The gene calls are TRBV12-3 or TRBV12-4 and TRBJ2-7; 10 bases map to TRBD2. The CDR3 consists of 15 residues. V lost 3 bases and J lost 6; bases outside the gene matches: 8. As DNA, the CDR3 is TGTGCCAGCAGTTTGAGTGGGACTAGCGCAGCCGAGCAGTACTTC. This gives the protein CASSLSGTSAAEQYF.

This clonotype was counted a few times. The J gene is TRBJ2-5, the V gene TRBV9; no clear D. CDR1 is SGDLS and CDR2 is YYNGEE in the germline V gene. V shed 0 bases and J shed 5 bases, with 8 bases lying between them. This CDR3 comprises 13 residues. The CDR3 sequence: CASSVVSGETQYF. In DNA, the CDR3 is TGTGCCAGCAGCGTAGTATCTGGGGAGACCCAGTACTTC.

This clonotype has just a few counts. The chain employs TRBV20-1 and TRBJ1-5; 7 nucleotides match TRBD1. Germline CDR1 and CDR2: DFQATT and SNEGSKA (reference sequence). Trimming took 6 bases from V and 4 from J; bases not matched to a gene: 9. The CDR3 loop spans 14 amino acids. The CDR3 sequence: CSATPGTVNQPQHF. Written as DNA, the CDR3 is TGCAGTGCCACACCCGGGACAGTGAATCAGCCCCAGCATTTT.

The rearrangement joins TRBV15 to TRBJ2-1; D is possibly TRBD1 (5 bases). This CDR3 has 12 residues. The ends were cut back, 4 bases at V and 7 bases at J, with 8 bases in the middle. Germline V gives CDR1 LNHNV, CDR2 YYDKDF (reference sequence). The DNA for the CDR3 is TGTGCCACCAGCACCCAGGGTAATGAGCAGTTCTTC. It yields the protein CATSTQGNEQFF.

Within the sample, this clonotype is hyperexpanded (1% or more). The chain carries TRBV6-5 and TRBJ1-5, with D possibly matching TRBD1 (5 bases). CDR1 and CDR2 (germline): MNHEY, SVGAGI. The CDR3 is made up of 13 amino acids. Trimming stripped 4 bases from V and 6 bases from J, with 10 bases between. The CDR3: CASSWGGGQPQHF. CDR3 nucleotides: TGTGCCAGCAGTTGGGGGGGTGGTCAGCCCCAGCATTTT.

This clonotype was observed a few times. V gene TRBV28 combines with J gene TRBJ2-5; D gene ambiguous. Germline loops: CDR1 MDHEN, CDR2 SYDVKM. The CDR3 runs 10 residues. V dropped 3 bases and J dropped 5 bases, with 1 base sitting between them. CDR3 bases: TGTGCCAGCAGTTTTGAGACCCAGTACTTC. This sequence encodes CASSFETQYF. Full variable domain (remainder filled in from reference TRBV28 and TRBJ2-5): DVKVTQSSRYLVKRTGEKVFLECVQDMDHENMFWYRQDPGLGLRLIYFSYDVKMKEKGDIPEGYSVSREKKERFSLILESASTNQTSMYLCASSFETQYFGPGTRLLVL.

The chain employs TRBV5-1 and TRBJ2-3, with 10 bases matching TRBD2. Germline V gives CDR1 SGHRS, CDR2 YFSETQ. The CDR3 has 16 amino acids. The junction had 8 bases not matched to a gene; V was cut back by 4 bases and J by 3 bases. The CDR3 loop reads CASSTAPSGSTDTQYF. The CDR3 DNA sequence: TGCGCCAGCAGCACCGCCCCTAGCGGGAGTACAGATACGCAGTATTTT.

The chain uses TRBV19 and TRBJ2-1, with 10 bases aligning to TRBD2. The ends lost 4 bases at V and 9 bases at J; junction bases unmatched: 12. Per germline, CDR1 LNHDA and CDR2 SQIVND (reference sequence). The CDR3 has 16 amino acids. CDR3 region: CASSTPPAGGPSEQFF. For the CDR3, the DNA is TGTGCCAGTAGTACCCCGCCAGCGGGGGGGCCGAGTGAGCAGTTCTTC.

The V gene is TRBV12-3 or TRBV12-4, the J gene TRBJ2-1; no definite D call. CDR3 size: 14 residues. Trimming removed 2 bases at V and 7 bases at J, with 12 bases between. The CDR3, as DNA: TGTGCCAGCAGTTTAATTGGGTCCTTTAATGAGCAGTTCTTC. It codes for CASSLIGSFNEQFF.

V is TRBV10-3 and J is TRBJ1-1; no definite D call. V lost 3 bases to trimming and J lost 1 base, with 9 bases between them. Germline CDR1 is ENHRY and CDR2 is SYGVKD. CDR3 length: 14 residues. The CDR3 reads CAISDRTSNTEAFF. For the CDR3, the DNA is TGTGCCATCAGTGATCGGACTTCGAACACTGAAGCTTTCTTT.